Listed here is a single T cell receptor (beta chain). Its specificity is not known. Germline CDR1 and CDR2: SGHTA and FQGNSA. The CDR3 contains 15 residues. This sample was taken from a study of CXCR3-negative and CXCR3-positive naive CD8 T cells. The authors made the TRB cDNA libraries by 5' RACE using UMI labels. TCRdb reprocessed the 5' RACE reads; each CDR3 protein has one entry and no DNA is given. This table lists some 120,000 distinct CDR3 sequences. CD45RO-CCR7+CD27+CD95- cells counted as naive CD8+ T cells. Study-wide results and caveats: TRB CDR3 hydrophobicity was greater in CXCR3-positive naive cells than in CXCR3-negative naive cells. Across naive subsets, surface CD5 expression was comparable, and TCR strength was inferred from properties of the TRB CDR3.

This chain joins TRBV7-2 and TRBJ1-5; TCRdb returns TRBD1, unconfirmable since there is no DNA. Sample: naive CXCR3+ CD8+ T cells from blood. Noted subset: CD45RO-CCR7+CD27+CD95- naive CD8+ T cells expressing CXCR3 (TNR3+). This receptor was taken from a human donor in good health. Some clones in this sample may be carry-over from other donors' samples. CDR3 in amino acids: CASSSGGAGTGPQHF.